Each of the 31 T cell receptor beta chains below was sequenced from the same sample in a study of T cells after yellow fever vaccination. TCRdb ran MiXCR on the 5' RACE reads and lists one entry per CDR3 protein. Here the sample spans 450,000 to 600,000 distinct CDR3 sequences, around 16% being singletons. The sequencing here drew on PBMCs, taken 5 days after the first yellow fever vaccination. Receptor source: a man between 18 and 29 years old who received the YFV17D yellow fever vaccine.

The gene calls are TRBV4-1 and TRBJ2-6; 9 nucleotides agree with TRBD1. With V trimmed by 6 bases and J by 1 base, 7 bases remained unmatched. The CDR3 has 17 residues. Germline CDR1 MGHRA, CDR2 YSYEKL. The CDR3: CASRFRDRASGANVLTF. CDR3 DNA sequence: TGCGCCAGCAGGTTCCGGGACAGGGCATCTGGGGCCAACGTCCTGACTTTC.

This chain uses TRBV28 with TRBJ1-5; no reliable D call. The CDR3 sequence is 13 residues long. Germline CDR1 MDHEN, CDR2 SYDVKM. V lost 10 bases and J 7 bases, leaving 17 bases between the germline ends. Here the CDR3 reads CAISSVVGQPQHF. CDR3 sequence (DNA): TGTGCCATCAGCTCCGTGGTGGGGCAGCCCCAGCATTTT.

V usage is TRBV6-2 or TRBV6-3 and J usage is TRBJ2-3, with D unresolved. V shed 2 bases and J shed 5 bases, with 8 bases lying between them. The CDR3 is 13 amino acids. Germline CDR1 and CDR2: MNHEY and SVGEGT. The CDR3 loop reads CASSYPSEDTQYF. CDR3 nucleotide sequence: TGTGCCAGCAGTTACCCTTCTGAAGATACGCAGTATTTT.

This clonotype was seen more than once but under ten times. CDR3 protein: CSALAGRAGELFF. CDR3 sequence (DNA): TGCAGTGCCCTAGCGGGGCGGGCCGGGGAGCTGTTTTTT. The chain uses TRBV20-1 and TRBJ2-2; 9 bases agree with TRBD2. V lost 6 bases and J lost 6; bases outside the gene matches: 5. This CDR3 contains 13 residues. Germline V gives CDR1 DFQATT, CDR2 SNEGSKA (reference sequence).

This clonotype was seen a handful of times. The chain employs TRBV5-1 and TRBJ2-7; perhaps TRBD1 as D (6 bases). Germline values: CDR1 SGHRS, CDR2 YFSETQ. Between the trimmed V and J ends, which lost 0 bases and 6 bases, there was a span of 13 bases. The CDR3 covers 14 residues. The chain's CDR3 is CASSLGLGTSEQYV. The CDR3 DNA follows: TGCGCCAGCAGCTTGGGGCTCGGGACATCCGAGCAGTACGTC.

This chain joins TRBV4-2 and TRBJ1-2, with 9 bases aligning to TRBD1. Germline trimming cut 2 bases from V and 7 bases from J; bases unmatched to any gene: 2. Germline CDR1 is LGHNA and CDR2 is YNFKEQ. CDR3 size: 13 residues. CDR3 amino acids: CASSQWTGAGYTF. CDR3 in DNA: TGTGCCAGCAGCCAATGGACAGGGGCTGGCTACACCTTC.

This clonotype was seen a handful of times. This rearrangement joins TRBV29-1 to TRBJ2-3, with a weak D call TRBD2 (5 bases). CDR1 and CDR2 from the germline V gene are SQVTM and ANQGSEA. Trimming removed 4 bases from V and 2 bases from J, with 13 bases in between. The length of the CDR3 is 14 residues. The CDR3 DNA reads as TGCAGCGTTGGAGTAGGGAGATACACAGATACGCAGTATTTT. As protein: CSVGVGRYTDTQYF.

The rearrangement links TRBV6-5 to TRBJ2-7; TRBD1 might be the D (6 bases). Trimming removed 4 bases from V and 2 bases from J, with 12 bases in between. Germline lookup yields CDR1 MNHEY and CDR2 SVGAGI. This CDR3 has 14 residues. The CDR3 loop is CASSSPGTPYEQYF. The DNA for the CDR3 is TGTGCCAGCAGTTCCCCCGGGACACCCTACGAGCAGTACTTC.

In this sample, this clonotype turned up once. This rearrangement joins TRBV30 to TRBJ2-7, with 7 bases lining up with TRBD1. Germline values: CDR1 GTSNPN, CDR2 SVGIG (reference sequence). V was pared by 7 bases and J by 2 bases, with 5 bases of the junction left unmatched. The CDR3 loop spans 12 amino acids. The CDR3 protein is CALQGPTYEQYF. For the CDR3, the DNA is TGTGCCTTACAGGGGCCGACCTACGAGCAGTACTTC.

This chain joins TRBV15 and TRBJ2-7; D is undetermined. CDR1 and CDR2 from the germline V gene are LNHNV and YYDKDF (reference sequence). The CDR3 runs 13 residues. V dropped 0 bases and J dropped 3 bases, with 6 bases sitting between them. CDR3 amino acids: CATSRDLGYEQYV. CDR3 DNA sequence: TGTGCCACCAGCAGAGACCTCGGCTACGAGCAGTACGTC.

The rearrangement links TRBV11-2 to TRBJ1-4; D is ambiguous. With 4 bases removed from V and 10 bases from J, the gap between germline ends came to 13 bases. This CDR3 has 13 amino acids. Germline values: CDR1 SGHAT, CDR2 FQNNGV. The CDR3 nucleotides are TGTGCCAGCAGCTCGGGGTTACCCGGAAAACTGTTTTTT. Its protein is CASSSGLPGKLFF.

This clonotype was counted between two and nine times. The CDR3 region is CASSLRVFGAETRHEQFF. As DNA, the CDR3 is TGCGCCAGCAGCTTGAGGGTTTTCGGGGCGGAAACCCGCCATGAGCAGTTCTTC. The rearrangement links TRBV5-1 to TRBJ2-1; either TRBD1 or TRBD2 may supply D (5 bases each). V lost 1 base and J 8 bases, leaving 25 bases between the germline ends. The CDR3 loop spans 18 amino acids. Germline V gene lookup returns CDR1 SGHRS and CDR2 YFSETQ.

The chain is built from TRBV5-5 and TRBJ2-3; D unclear. Trimming removed 4 bases at V and 8 bases at J, with 20 bases between. From germline, CDR1 is SGHKS and CDR2 YYEKEE (reference sequence). The CDR3 runs 15 residues. Here the CDR3 DNA reads TGTGCCAGCAGCAACAGAACATCCCACTTTGGTACGCAGTATTTT. Protein: CASSNRTSHFGTQYF.

At least ten counts were recorded for this clonotype. The chain is built from TRBV29-1 and TRBJ2-5; TRBD2 might be the D (6 bases). Germline CDR1 SQVTM, CDR2 ANQGSEA. The CDR3 spans 12 residues. Trimming took off 4 bases at V and 5 bases at J, with 11 bases between the two ends. The CDR3 region is CSVGVGGETQYF. The CDR3 nucleotides read TGCAGCGTTGGGGTAGGAGGGGAGACCCAGTACTTC.

This sequence joins TRBV24-1 and TRBJ1-5; possibly TRBD1 for D (5 bases). The CDR3 runs to 14 residues. Trimming removed 7 bases at V and 5 bases at J, with 14 bases between. CDR1 KGHDR and CDR2 SFDVKD come from the germline V gene. CDR3 sequence reads: CATSGSGWDQPQHF. The CDR3 DNA reads TGTGCCACCAGCGGTTCAGGGTGGGATCAGCCCCAGCATTTT.

The chain recombines TRBV5-1 with TRBJ1-2, with D hard to call. The CDR3 consists of 13 residues. V shed 0 bases and J shed 4 bases, with 7 bases lying between them. The germline V gene encodes CDR1 SGHRS and CDR2 YFSETQ. CDR3: CASSLERTYGYTF. The DNA of the CDR3 is TGCGCCAGCAGCTTGGAACGGACCTATGGCTACACCTTC.

A few counts support this clonotype. The chain combines TRBV6-2 or TRBV6-3 with TRBJ1-2; 8 bases line up with TRBD1. Germline CDR1 MNHEY, CDR2 SVGEGT. Losses at the gene ends were 2 bases for V and 6 bases for J; bases not matched to a gene: 5. The CDR3 has 14 residues. This CDR3 is CASSYPRTGNGYTF. The CDR3 bases are TGTGCCAGCAGTTACCCGCGGACAGGGAATGGCTACACCTTC.

V and J are TRBV5-1 and TRBJ1-2, with D unclear. The CDR3 is made up of 16 amino acids. Germline lookup yields CDR1 SGHRS and CDR2 YFSETQ. V was trimmed by 4 bases and J by 0 bases, leaving 16 bases between them. CDR3 sequence reads: CASSITPNGANYGYTF. CDR3 nucleotide sequence: TGCGCCAGCAGCATAACCCCGAACGGAGCTAACTATGGCTACACCTTC. Based on the CDR3 plus reference TRBV5-1 and TRBJ1-2, the full variable domain is KAGVTQTPRYLIKTRGQQVTLSCSPISGHRSVSWYQQTPGQGLQFLFEYFSETQRNKGNFPGRFSGRQFSNSRSEMNVSTLELGDSALYLCASSITPNGANYGYTFGSGTRLTVV.

In this sample, this clonotype turned up a few times. The rearrangement joins TRBV25-1 to TRBJ1-2; tentative D call: TRBD1 (6 bases). Trimming removed 2 bases from V and 4 bases from J, with 29 bases in between. Looked up from germline, CDR1 is MGHDK and CDR2 is SYGVNS. This CDR3 is built from 20 residues. CDR3 protein: CASSEGPRGTNSVVFYGYTF. In DNA, the CDR3 is TGTGCCAGCAGTGAAGGCCCCCGCGGGACAAACAGTGTGGTATTCTATGGCTACACCTTC.

This clonotype was seen a handful of times. CDR3 in DNA: TGTGCCAGCAGAGCGACAGGGGGGACCTCCTACGAGCAGTACTTC. Protein product: CASRATGGTSYEQYF. The V call is TRBV3-1, the J call TRBJ2-7; 9 bases fit TRBD1. The V gene's germline CDR1 is LGHDT and CDR2 YNNKEL (reference sequence). The CDR3 runs 15 residues. Losses at the gene ends were 6 bases for V and 0 bases for J; bases not matched to a gene: 6.

This clonotype is a singleton in its sample. The chain recombines TRBV12-3 or TRBV12-4 with TRBJ2-2; tentative D call: TRBD2 (5 bases). This CDR3 contains 16 residues. Trimming removed 7 bases at V and 7 bases at J, with 22 bases between. CDR3 loop: CASTSSSGNFNGELFF. The DNA of the CDR3 is TGTGCCAGCACCTCTTCCTCCGGGAATTTCAACGGGGAGCTGTTTTTT.

The V gene is TRBV4-1, the J gene TRBJ1-5; a possible D gene is TRBD1 (5 bases). Trimming stripped 0 bases from V and 4 bases from J, with 10 bases between. In germline, CDR1 is MGHRA, CDR2 YSYEKL. The CDR3 is 15 amino acids. The CDR3, as DNA: TGCGCCAGCAGCCAAGACTCAGGGCGTAATCAGCCCCAGCATTTT. This sequence encodes CASSQDSGRNQPQHF.

The chain carries TRBV2 and TRBJ1-2; a possible D gene is TRBD1 (5 bases). The germline V gene has CDR1 SNHLY and CDR2 FYNNEI. Trimming shortened V by 5 bases and J by 7 bases, and 14 bases separated the two germline ends. CDR3 length: 13 amino acids. CDR3 coding DNA: TGTGCCAGCAGTCCCACAGGTAGGACTGGCTACACCTTC. It specifies CASSPTGRTGYTF.

The CDR3 loop reads CSVGPGWDRGGYEQYF. The CDR3 DNA follows: TGCAGCGTTGGACCAGGATGGGACAGGGGTGGCTACGAGCAGTACTTC. The chain recombines TRBV29-1 with TRBJ2-7, with 10 bases identical to TRBD1. V dropped 4 bases and J dropped 3; count of bases not matched to a gene: 12. CDR1 SQVTM and CDR2 ANQGSEA come from the germline V gene. CDR3 size: 16 residues.

This clonotype has a handful of counts. This chain connects TRBV5-1 to TRBJ2-2; 7 nucleotides match TRBD2. J gave up 6 bases and V 6 bases, and 14 bases lay outside the gene matches. CDR3 length equals 16 residues. Germline lookup yields CDR1 SGHRS and CDR2 YFSETQ. Here the CDR3 reads CASTVASGLFAGELFF. DNA for the CDR3: TGCGCCAGCACGGTAGCTAGCGGCCTTTTCGCCGGGGAGCTGTTTTTT.

V gene TRBV9 combines with J gene TRBJ1-2; no reliable D call. Germline CDR1 and CDR2: SGDLS and YYNGEE. V lost 3 bases, J lost 3 bases, and 12 bases lay in between. This CDR3 contains 14 residues. The CDR3 sequence: CASSAARSDYGYTF. The CDR3 bases are TGTGCCAGCAGCGCGGCGCGGTCTGACTATGGCTACACCTTC. Using reference TRBV9 and TRBJ1-2 for the parts outside the CDR3, the full variable domain is DSGVTQTPKHLITATGQRVTLRCSPRSGDLSVYWYQQSLDQGLQFLIQYYNGEERAKGNILERFSAQQFPDLHSELNLSSLELGDSALYFCASSAARSDYGYTFGSGTRLTVV.

Here the CDR3 reads CASSSAAAGGKETQYF. For the CDR3, the DNA is TGTGCCAGCAGCTCTGCCGCTGCGGGGGGGAAAGAGACCCAGTACTTC. The chain recombines TRBV11-2 with TRBJ2-5; 9 bases match TRBD2. The CDR3 totals 16 residues. The V segment lost 4 bases and the J segment 3 bases; nucleotides outside the gene matches: 9. Germline CDR1 and CDR2: SGHAT and FQNNGV.

This clonotype was counted at least ten times. CDR3 sequence reads: CASSLNQRDVEYF. DNA for the CDR3: TGTGCCAGCAGCTTAAATCAAAGGGATGTGGAGTACTTC. The chain couples TRBV7-2 to TRBJ2-7; D is ambiguous. V lost 2 bases and J 11 bases, leaving 16 bases between the germline ends. Germline V gene sequence: CDR1 SGHTA, CDR2 FQGNSA. The CDR3 is 13 amino acids.

This chain joins TRBV12-3 or TRBV12-4 and TRBJ1-1; D remains ambiguous. The CDR3 totals 16 residues. V was pared by 7 bases and J by 3 bases, with 21 bases between. This CDR3 reads CASIPGIGDGDTEAFF. The CDR3, as DNA: TGTGCCAGCATCCCTGGGATTGGGGATGGGGACACTGAAGCTTTCTTT.

V and J are TRBV10-3 and TRBJ2-1; 10 bases are shared with TRBD1. V shed 10 bases, J shed 6 bases, and the junction held 6 bases outside the gene matches. Germline V lookup: CDR1 ENHRY, CDR2 SYGVKD. CDR3 length: 13 residues. CDR3 region: CATRDRGINEQFF. CDR3 sequence (DNA): TGTGCCACCCGGGACAGGGGCATCAATGAGCAGTTCTTC.

This clonotype was seen a few times. The chain has TRBV21-1 and TRBJ2-5; the D call of TRBD2 is as the table states it, not checked on the DNA. TRBV21-1 counts as a pseudogene. This CDR3 has 19 amino acids. For the CDR3, the DNA is TGTGCCAGCAGCAAAGGAGGGACTAGCGGGGAGATATACCAAGAGACCCAGTACTTC. It is translated as CASSKGGTSGEIYQETQYF.